The 25 T cell receptor beta chains below were found in one sample sequenced in a study of shared clonotypes between healthy human individuals. Clones were read by immunoSEQ multiplex PCR, and TCRdb kept only the in-frame ones, dropping some. The sample shows roughly 1,800,000 clones, about 95% of them seen only once. Terminally differentiated effector memory CD45RA+ cells were left out of the naive CD8 fraction, which was CD45RO-negative and positively selected for CCR7. Sequencing input: naive CD8+ T cells sorted from blood. These receptors originate from a man aged 18 to 30 in good health.

Concerning this clone: The sample has other DNA sequences that encode this CDR3 too. The genes are TRBV5-4 and TRBJ1-1, with D tentatively TRBD1 (6 bases). The CDR3 sequence is 13 residues long. CDR1 and CDR2 from the germline V gene are SGHNT and YYREEE (reference sequence). The ends were cut back, 2 bases at V and 4 bases at J, with 9 bases in the middle. The CDR3 is CASSFQGGTEAFF. The CDR3 DNA is TGTGCCAGCAGCTTCCAAGGGGGCACTGAAGCTTTCTTT.

Regarding this clone: An end of the junction does not agree with germline; a read error may underlie this. The chain recombines TRBV2 with TRBJ2-7; D possibly corresponds to TRBD1 (5 bases). CDR3 size: 13 residues. Germline V gives CDR1 SNHLY, CDR2 FYNNEI. The CDR3 is CASSEGETYEQYF. The DNA of the CDR3 is TGTGCCAGCAGCGAAGGGGAAACCTACGAGCAGTACTTC.

A remark on this clone: This CDR3 is also generated by other DNA sequences in the sample. This sequence joins TRBV5-1 and TRBJ2-7, with unresolved D. Germline CDR1 and CDR2: SGHRS and YFSETQ. This CDR3 comprises 13 residues. V lost 0 bases and J lost 2, with 6 bases in between. The DNA of the CDR3 is TGCGCCAGCAGCTTGGCTCCGGCCTACGAGCAGTACTTC. Amino acids: CASSLAPAYEQYF.

The J gene is TRBJ1-1, the V gene TRBV28; D is unresolved. Trimming took off 3 bases at V and 5 bases at J, with 16 bases between the two ends. The CDR3 consists of 15 residues. Germline V CDR1 and CDR2: MDHEN, SYDVKM. The CDR3 region is CASSFGLLPRTEAFF. The CDR3 DNA sequence: TGTGCCAGCAGTTTCGGGCTACTTCCGAGGACTGAAGCTTTCTTT. Full variable domain (outside the CDR3, taken from reference TRBV28 and TRBJ1-1): DVKVTQSSRYLVKRTGEKVFLECVQDMDHENMFWYRQDPGLGLRLIYFSYDVKMKEKGDIPEGYSVSREKKERFSLILESASTNQTSMYLCASSFGLLPRTEAFFGQGTRLTVV.

The chain carries TRBV5-3 and TRBJ2-3; TRBD2 agrees at 9 bases. TRBV5-3 is flagged as an ORF with uncertain function. Trimming took 4 bases from V and 2 from J; bases not matched to a gene: 11. The CDR3 consists of 17 residues. CDR3 sequence reads: CARSPMTSGRFTDTQYF. The CDR3 DNA sequence: TGTGCCAGAAGCCCGATGACTAGCGGACGTTTCACAGATACGCAGTATTTT.

This CDR3 reads CASSGLAGGPPVQFF. In DNA form, the CDR3 reads TGTGCCAGCAGCGGACTAGCGGGGGGCCCCCCTGTGCAGTTCTTC. The V and J genes are TRBV7-9 and TRBJ2-1; 14 nucleotides align to TRBD2. CDR1 is SEHNR and CDR2 is FQNEAQ in the germline V gene (reference sequence). This CDR3 region has 15 residues. The J segment lost 12 bases and the V segment lost 5 bases, leaving 9 bases of the junction unmatched.

The chain combines TRBV13 with TRBJ1-2; D not resolved. Germline V gene lookup returns CDR1 PRHDT and CDR2 FYEKMQ (reference sequence). V was clipped by 7 bases and J by 5 bases, with 17 bases between them. This CDR3 contains 14 residues. This CDR3 is CASTIRSGFYGYTF. In DNA, the CDR3 is TGTGCCAGCACCATAAGGTCGGGGTTTTATGGCTACACCTTC.

The chain joins TRBV6-5 to TRBJ2-1; D not resolved. This CDR3 contains 12 residues. Between the trimmed V and J ends, which lost 2 bases and 9 bases, there was a span of 8 bases. Germline V gene lookup returns CDR1 MNHEY and CDR2 SVGAGI. The CDR3 spells CASSYPVGEQFF. CDR3 bases: TGTGCCAGCAGTTACCCGGTGGGTGAGCAGTTCTTC.

In nucleotides, the CDR3 is TGTGCCAGTAGTTTCGGAGTGGACGGCCTGCCCTACTATGGCTACACCTTC. Translating gives CASSFGVDGLPYYGYTF. The chain couples TRBV19 to TRBJ1-2; D is unresolved. Germline assignment: CDR1 LNHDA and CDR2 SQIVND (reference sequence). CDR3 size: 17 residues. V shed 5 bases and J shed 3 bases, with 22 bases lying between them.

This clone has a single count. The chain carries TRBV7-9 and TRBJ2-2; no clear D. This CDR3 has 16 residues. Between the trimmed V and J ends, which lost 1 base and 2 bases, there was a span of 11 bases. CDR1 SEHNR and CDR2 FQNEAQ come from the germline V gene (reference sequence). CDR3 sequence (DNA): TGTGCCAGCAGCTTAGGGGAAGGTTCTAACACCGGGGAGCTGTTTTTT. Translation: CASSLGEGSNTGELFF.

The CDR3: CASSYRFGQPNYEQYF. CDR3 nucleotides: TGTGCCAGCAGTTACCGGTTCGGACAGCCTAACTACGAGCAGTACTTC. The rearrangement uses TRBV6-6 and TRBJ2-7; the D gene is possibly TRBD1 (6 bases). V lost 2 bases and J 3 bases, leaving 17 bases between the germline ends. This CDR3 is built from 16 residues. In germline, CDR1 is MNHNY, CDR2 SVGAGI (reference sequence).

The chain has TRBV5-1 and TRBJ2-3; 8 bases fit TRBD2. V lost 2 bases to trimming and J lost 3 bases; unmatched junction nucleotides: 5. This CDR3 is built from 15 residues. Germline CDR1 reads SGHRS; CDR2 reads YFSETQ. The CDR3 spells CASSFGGAWTDTQYF. The CDR3, as DNA: TGCGCCAGCAGCTTCGGGGGGGCCTGGACAGATACGCAGTATTTT.

The CDR3 region has the DNA TGTGCCAGCAGCTTAGCCGACAGCCTCGGGCATCAGCCCCAGCATTTT. It specifies CASSLADSLGHQPQHF. This chain links TRBV7-9 with TRBJ1-5; D perhaps matches TRBD1 (5 bases). The CDR3 length is 16 residues. V was shortened by 0 bases and J by 5 bases, with 14 bases between the two germline ends. Germline V gene lookup returns CDR1 SEHNR and CDR2 FQNEAQ (reference sequence).

The V and J genes are TRBV27 and TRBJ1-5, with 8 nucleotides matching TRBD1. This CDR3 comprises 15 residues. The junction had 5 bases not matched to a gene; V was cut back by 5 bases and J by 2 bases. Per the germline V gene, CDR1 is MNHEY and CDR2 is SMNVEV (reference sequence). DNA for the CDR3: TGTGCCAGCAGTGAAAAGACAGGGGGCAATCAGCCCCAGCATTTT. Translated, it gives CASSEKTGGNQPQHF.

The V and J genes are TRBV7-6 and TRBJ2-7; maybe TRBD1 (7 bases). CDR3 length equals 13 residues. In germline, CDR1 is SGHVS, CDR2 FNYEAQ. V lost 5 bases, J lost 3 bases, and 11 bases lay in between. The CDR3 sequence: CASSAGTVYEQYF. Here the CDR3 DNA reads TGTGCCAGCAGCGCGGGGACAGTCTACGAGCAGTACTTC.

The chain has TRBV5-6 and TRBJ1-5; D uncertain. The CDR3 totals 14 residues. Trimming cost V 1 base and J 0 bases, with 5 bases left between them. Per germline, CDR1 SGHDT and CDR2 YYEEEE. The CDR3 spells CASSLMDSNQPQHF. CDR3 coding DNA: TGTGCCAGCAGCTTGATGGATAGCAATCAGCCCCAGCATTTT.

The V call is TRBV5-1, the J call TRBJ2-1; 7 nucleotides line up with TRBD1. This CDR3 region has 12 residues. Germline V gene sequence: CDR1 SGHRS, CDR2 YFSETQ. V shed 4 bases, J shed 8 bases, and the junction held 3 bases outside the gene matches. The CDR3 bases are TGCGCCAGCAGCCGACAGGGCCATGAGCAGTTCTTC. Protein sequence: CASSRQGHEQFF.

The rearrangement links TRBV5-4 to TRBJ2-3; possible D gene TRBD2, 5 bases. The germline V gene has CDR1 SGHNT and CDR2 YYREEE (reference sequence). Between the trimmed V and J ends, which lost 3 bases and 1 base, there was a span of 18 bases. The CDR3 covers 17 residues. CDR3 coding DNA: TGTGCCAGCAGCTCCCGACTATCGGACGCGGGCACAGATACGCAGTATTTT. Translating it yields CASSSRLSDAGTDTQYF.

As to this clone: The germline gene is not matched at one end of the junction; a read error may be the cause. This chain links TRBV10-3 with TRBJ2-3; 12 bases match TRBD2. This CDR3 region has 11 residues. Per the germline V gene, CDR1 is ENHRY and CDR2 is SYGVKD. CDR3 sequence (DNA): TGTGCCATCACCGGACTAGCGGGGACTTTTTTT. Translating gives CAITGLAGTFF.

The chain joins TRBV14 to TRBJ1-1; possibly TRBD1 for D (6 bases). The CDR3 contains 13 residues. Per germline, CDR1 SGHDN and CDR2 FVKESK. Trimming took off 3 bases at V and 8 bases at J, with 13 bases between the two ends. CDR3 loop: CASSHHTGLEAFF. CDR3 nucleotides: TGTGCCAGCAGCCACCACACAGGGCTCGAAGCTTTCTTT.

Worth noting for this clone: In the same sample, other DNA sequences code for this CDR3. The chain joins TRBV4-1 to TRBJ2-2; maybe TRBD1 (5 bases). This CDR3 is built from 14 residues. CDR1 is MGHRA, CDR2 YSYEKL, per germline. V was clipped by 3 bases and J by 1 base, with 6 bases between them. CDR3 in amino acids: CASSQTENTGELFF. In DNA form, the CDR3 reads TGCGCCAGCAGCCAGACAGAGAACACCGGGGAGCTGTTTTTT.

The chain recombines TRBV4-3 with TRBJ1-4; no firm D call. Germline values: CDR1 LGHNA, CDR2 YSLEER. With 1 base removed from V and 3 bases from J, the gap between germline ends came to 9 bases. This CDR3 contains 15 residues. CDR3 DNA: TGCGCCAGCAGCCAAGCCGGGGTGGCTAATGAAAAACTGTTTTTT. The encoded protein is CASSQAGVANEKLFF.

With regard to this clone: This sample includes further DNA sequences coding for the same CDR3. This rearrangement joins TRBV4-3 to TRBJ2-7, with 10 bases aligning to TRBD2. Germline CDR1 and CDR2: LGHNA and YSLEER. CDR3 length: 15 amino acids. Unmatched junction bases numbered 1, after V lost 1 base and J lost 1 base. The CDR3 region is CASSQGSGGSYEQYF. CDR3 DNA: TGCGCCAGCAGCCAAGGTAGCGGGGGGTCCTACGAGCAGTACTTC.

This rearrangement joins TRBV27 to TRBJ2-3; 7 bases fit TRBD1. The junction had 6 bases not matched to a gene; V was cut back by 5 bases and J by 4 bases. Germline CDR1 reads MNHEY; CDR2 reads SMNVEV (reference sequence). The length of the CDR3 is 14 residues. CDR3 sequence (DNA): TGTGCCAGCAGTGCACAGGGGTGGGCAGATACGCAGTATTTT. Translating gives CASSAQGWADTQYF.

The chain recombines TRBV28 with TRBJ1-2; TRBD1 is a possible D gene (6 bases). Germline loops: CDR1 MDHEN, CDR2 SYDVKM. Trimming removed 7 bases from V and 3 bases from J, with 15 bases in between. CDR3 length: 14 amino acids. In DNA form, the CDR3 reads TGTGCCAGCACCTTCCCTGGGGGCGACTATGGCTACACCTTC. Amino acids: CASTFPGGDYGYTF.